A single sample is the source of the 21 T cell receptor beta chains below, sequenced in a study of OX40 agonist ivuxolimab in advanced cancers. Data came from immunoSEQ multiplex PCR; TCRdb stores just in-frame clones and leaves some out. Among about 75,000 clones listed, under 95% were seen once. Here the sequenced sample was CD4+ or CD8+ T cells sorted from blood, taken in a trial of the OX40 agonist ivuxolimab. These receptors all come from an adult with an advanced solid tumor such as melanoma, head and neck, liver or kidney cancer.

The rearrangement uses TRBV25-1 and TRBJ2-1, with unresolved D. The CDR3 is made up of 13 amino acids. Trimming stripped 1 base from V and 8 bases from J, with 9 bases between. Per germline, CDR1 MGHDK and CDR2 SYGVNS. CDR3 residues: CASSEWSSDEQFF. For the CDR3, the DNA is TGTGCCAGCAGTGAATGGTCATCGGATGAGCAGTTCTTC.

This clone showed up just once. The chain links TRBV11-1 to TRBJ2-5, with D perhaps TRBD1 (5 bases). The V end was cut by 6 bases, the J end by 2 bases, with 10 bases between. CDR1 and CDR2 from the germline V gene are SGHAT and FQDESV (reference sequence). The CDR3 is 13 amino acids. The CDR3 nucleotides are TGTGCCAGCAGTAGGACACTGCAAGAGACCCAGTACTTC. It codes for CASSRTLQETQYF.

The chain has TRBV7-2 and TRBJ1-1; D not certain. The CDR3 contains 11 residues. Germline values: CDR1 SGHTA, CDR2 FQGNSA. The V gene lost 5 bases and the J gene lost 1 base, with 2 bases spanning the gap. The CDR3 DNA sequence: TGTGCCAGCAGCGCGAACACTGAAGCTTTCTTT. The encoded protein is CASSANTEAFF.

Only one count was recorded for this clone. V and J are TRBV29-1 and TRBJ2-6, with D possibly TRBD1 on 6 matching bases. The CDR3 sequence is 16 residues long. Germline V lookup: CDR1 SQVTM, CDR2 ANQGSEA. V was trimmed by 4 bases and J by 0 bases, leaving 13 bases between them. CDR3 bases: TGCAGCGTTGCTTCAGGGGCCTACTCTGGGGCCAACGTCCTGACTTTC. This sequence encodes CSVASGAYSGANVLTF.

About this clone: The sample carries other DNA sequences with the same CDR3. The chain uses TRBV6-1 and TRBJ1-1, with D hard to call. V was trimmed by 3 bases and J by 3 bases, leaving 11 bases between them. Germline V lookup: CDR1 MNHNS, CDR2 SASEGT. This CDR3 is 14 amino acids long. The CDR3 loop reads CASSEALRHTEAFF. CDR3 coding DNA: TGTGCCAGCAGTGAGGCGCTTCGTCACACTGAAGCTTTCTTT.

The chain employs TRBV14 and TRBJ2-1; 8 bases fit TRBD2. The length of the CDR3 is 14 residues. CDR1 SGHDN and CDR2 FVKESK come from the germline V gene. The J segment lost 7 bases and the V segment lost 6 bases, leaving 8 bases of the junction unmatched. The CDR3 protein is CASRTAGAVNEQFF. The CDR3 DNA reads TGTGCCAGCAGAACAGCGGGAGCTGTGAATGAGCAGTTCTTC.

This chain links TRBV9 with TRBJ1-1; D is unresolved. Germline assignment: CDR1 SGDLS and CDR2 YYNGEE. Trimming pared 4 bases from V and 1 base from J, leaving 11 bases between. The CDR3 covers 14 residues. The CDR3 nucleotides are TGTGCCAGCAGCCCCATTCACGGGAACACTGAAGCTTTCTTT. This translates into CASSPIHGNTEAFF.

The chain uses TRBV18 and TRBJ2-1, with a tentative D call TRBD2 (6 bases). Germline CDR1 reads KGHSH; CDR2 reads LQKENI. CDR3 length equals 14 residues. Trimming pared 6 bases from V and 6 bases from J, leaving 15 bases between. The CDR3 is CASSKTREGNEQFF. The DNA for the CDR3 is TGTGCCAGCTCCAAGACTAGAGAGGGCAATGAGCAGTTCTTC.

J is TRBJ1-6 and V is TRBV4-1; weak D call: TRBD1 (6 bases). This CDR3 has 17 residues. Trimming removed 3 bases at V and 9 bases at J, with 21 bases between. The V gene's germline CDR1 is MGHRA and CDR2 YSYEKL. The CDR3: CASSQRGGGGGGSPLHF. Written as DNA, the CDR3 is TGCGCCAGCAGCCAGAGGGGCGGAGGGGGGGGTGGTTCACCCCTCCACTTT.

The CDR3 DNA is TGTGCCAGCAGCTTAGAAGGGGGCGATGCCGGGGAGCTGTTTTTT. Protein: CASSLEGGDAGELFF. The J gene is TRBJ2-2, the V gene TRBV7-8, with TRBD1 matching over 7 bases. This CDR3 has 15 amino acids. Trimming at V came to 1 base and at J to 6 bases, leaving 5 bases not matched to a gene. Germline V gene data show CDR1 as SGHVS and CDR2 as FQNEAQ.

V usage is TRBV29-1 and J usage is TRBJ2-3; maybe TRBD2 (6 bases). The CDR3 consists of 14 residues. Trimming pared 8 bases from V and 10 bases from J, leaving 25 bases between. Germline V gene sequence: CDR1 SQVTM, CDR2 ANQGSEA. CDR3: CSSAPGTLSKAQYF. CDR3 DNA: TGCAGCTCAGCCCCGGGGACTCTAAGTAAGGCGCAGTATTTT.

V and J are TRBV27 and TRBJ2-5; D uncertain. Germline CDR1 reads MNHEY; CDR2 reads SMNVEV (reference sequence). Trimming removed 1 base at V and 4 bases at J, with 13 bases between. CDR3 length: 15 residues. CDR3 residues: CASSLYYVLGETQYF. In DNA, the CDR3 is TGTGCCAGCAGTTTATACTACGTCCTCGGAGAGACCCAGTACTTC.

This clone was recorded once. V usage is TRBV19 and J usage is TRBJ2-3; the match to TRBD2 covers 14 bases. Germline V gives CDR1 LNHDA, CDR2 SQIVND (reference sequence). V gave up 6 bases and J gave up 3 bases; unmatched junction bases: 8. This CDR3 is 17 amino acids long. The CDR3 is CASRPIGLAGGTDTQYF. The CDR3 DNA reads TGTGCCAGTAGACCGATCGGACTAGCGGGAGGTACAGATACGCAGTATTTT.

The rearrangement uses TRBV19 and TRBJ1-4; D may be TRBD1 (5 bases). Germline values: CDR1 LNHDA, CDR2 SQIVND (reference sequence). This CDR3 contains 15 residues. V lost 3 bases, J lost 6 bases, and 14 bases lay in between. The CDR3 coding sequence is TGTGCCAGTAGTATGCTTGGCCAGGGAGATGAAAAACTGTTTTTT. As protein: CASSMLGQGDEKLFF.

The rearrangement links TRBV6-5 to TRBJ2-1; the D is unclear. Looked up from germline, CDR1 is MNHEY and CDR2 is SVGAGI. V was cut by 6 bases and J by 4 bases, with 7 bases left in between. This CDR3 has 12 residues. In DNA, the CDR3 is TGTGCCAGCAGCGATTCATACAATGAGCAGTTCTTC. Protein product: CASSDSYNEQFF.

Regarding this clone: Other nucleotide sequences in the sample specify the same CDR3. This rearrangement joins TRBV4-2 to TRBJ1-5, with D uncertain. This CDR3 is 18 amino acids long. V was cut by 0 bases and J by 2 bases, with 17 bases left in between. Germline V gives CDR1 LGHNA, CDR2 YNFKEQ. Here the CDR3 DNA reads TGTGCCAGCAGCCAAGACCCCCCGGGAGGCGTCGGCAATCAGCCCCAGCATTTT. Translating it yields CASSQDPPGGVGNQPQHF.

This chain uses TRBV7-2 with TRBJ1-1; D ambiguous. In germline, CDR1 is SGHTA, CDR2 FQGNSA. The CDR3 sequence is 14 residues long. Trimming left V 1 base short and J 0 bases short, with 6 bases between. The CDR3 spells CASSLVYLNTEAFF. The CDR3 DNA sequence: TGTGCCAGCAGCTTAGTTTACCTGAACACTGAAGCTTTCTTT.

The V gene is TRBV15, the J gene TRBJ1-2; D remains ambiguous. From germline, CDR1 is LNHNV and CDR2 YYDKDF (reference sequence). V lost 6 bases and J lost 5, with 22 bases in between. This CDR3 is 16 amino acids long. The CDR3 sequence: CATSTTGSPGGYGYTF. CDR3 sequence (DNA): TGTGCCACCAGTACAACCGGGTCTCCGGGCGGATATGGCTACACCTTC.

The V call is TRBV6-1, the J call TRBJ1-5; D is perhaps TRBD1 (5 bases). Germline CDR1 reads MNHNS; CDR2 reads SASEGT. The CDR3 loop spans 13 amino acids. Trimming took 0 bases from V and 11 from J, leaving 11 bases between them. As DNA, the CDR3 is TGTGCCAGCAGTGAAGCTCTCGGGGCGTCCCAGCATTTT. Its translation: CASSEALGASQHF.

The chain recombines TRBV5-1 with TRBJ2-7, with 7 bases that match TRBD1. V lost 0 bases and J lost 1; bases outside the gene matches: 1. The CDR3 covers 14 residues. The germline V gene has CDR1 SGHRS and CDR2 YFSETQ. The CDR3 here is CASSLAGQSYEQYF. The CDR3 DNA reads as TGCGCCAGCAGCTTGGCGGGACAGTCCTACGAGCAGTACTTC.

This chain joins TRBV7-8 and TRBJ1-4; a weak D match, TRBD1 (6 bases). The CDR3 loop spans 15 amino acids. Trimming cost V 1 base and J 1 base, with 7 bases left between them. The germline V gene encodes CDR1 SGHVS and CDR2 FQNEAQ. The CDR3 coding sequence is TGTGCCAGCAGCTTAGGGGGGCGAACTAATGAAAAACTGTTTTTT. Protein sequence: CASSLGGRTNEKLFF.